The present entry profiles one T cell receptor (beta chain) with its context. The entry originates in a study of OX40 agonist ivuxolimab in advanced cancers. Assay used: immunoSEQ multiplex PCR; TCRdb lists only in-frame clones, some missing. The sample records 70,000 or so clones, less than 90% being singletons. The clonotype originates from an adult with an advanced solid tumor such as melanoma, head and neck, liver or kidney cancer. Specimen: CD4+ or CD8+ T cells sorted from blood, collected in a trial of the OX40 agonist ivuxolimab.

CDR3 coding DNA: TGTGCCAGTAGTAGGGGGACCGGTCCTTACGAGCAGTACTTC. Translated: CASSRGTGPYEQYF. The chain employs TRBV19 and TRBJ2-7; the D gene could be TRBD1 or TRBD2 (5 bases each). The germline V gene encodes CDR1 LNHDA and CDR2 SQIVND (reference sequence). Trimming removed 4 bases at V and 4 bases at J, with 14 bases between. This CDR3 region has 14 residues. Combining the CDR3 with reference TRBV19 and TRBJ2-7 gives the whole variable domain DGGITQSPKYLFRKEGQNVTLSCEQNLNHDAMYWYRQDPGQGLRLIYYSQIVNDFQKGDIAEGYSVSREKKESFPLTVTSAQKNPTAFYLCASSRGTGPYEQYFGPGTRLTVT.